These T cell receptor beta chains were read from a single sample in a study of blood T cell repertoires in COVID-19. Libraries were prepared by immunoSEQ multiplex PCR; TCRdb keeps only in-frame clonotypes and omits some of them. The sample consists of about 150,000 clones, more than 70% of them appearing once. Sequencing used peripheral blood. The receptors derive from a man aged 50-60 years with active or convalescent COVID-19. Both conserved end residues are part of each CDR3. A D gene is named only where the DNA matches it firmly. The size field is filled for only some rows; it gives once, few, many or a size class.

clone size	V gene	D gene	J gene	CDR3 DNA	CDR3 protein
.	TRBV19	.	TRBJ1-5	TGTGCCAGTAGTATAGCGGGGGGCCCAGACAATCAGCCCCAGCATTTT	CASSIAGGPDNQPQHF
.	TRBV7-3	TRBD2	TRBJ2-5	TGTGCCAGCGCCTCGGCGGGGGCCCAGTACTTC	CASASAGAQYF
.	TRBV11-1	.	TRBJ1-1	TGTGCCAGCAGCTATACAGGAGCCCCGAACACTGAAGCTTTCTTT	CASSYTGAPNTEAFF
.	TRBV6-5	.	TRBJ2-7	TGTGCCAGTCGGGGTACCACCTACGAGCAGTACTTC	CASRGTTYEQYF
.	TRBV7-2	TRBD1	TRBJ1-2	TGTGCCAGCAGCTTAACCAGGACAGGGGAGTATGGCTACACCTTC	CASSLTRTGEYGYTF
.	TRBV5-1	TRBD2	TRBJ2-1	TGCGCCAGCAGCATCGGGACTAGCGGGAGCCCGGGGTTCTTC	CASSIGTSGSPGFF
.	TRBV18	.	TRBJ1-1	TGTGCCAGCTCCCTCGGAGCCAGCGACACTGAAGCTTTCTTT	CASSLGASDTEAFF
.	TRBV3-1/TRBV3-2	TRBD1	TRBJ1-2	TGTGCCAGCAGCCAAGCCCGCGGGACAGTGGGGACCTTC	CASSQARGTVGTF
.	TRBV28	.	TRBJ1-2	TGTGCCAGCCAGATCGGGACAAAGTCGTTCTATGGCTACACCTTC	CASQIGTKSFYGYTF
.	TRBV7-3	.	TRBJ2-3	TGTGCCAGCAGCTTATTTGGAGTCGCAGATACGCAGTATTTT	CASSLFGVADTQYF
.	TRBV7-2	.	TRBJ2-5	TGTGCCAGCACTAGCAGAGGACAAGAGACCCAGTACTTC	CASTSRGQETQYF
.	TRBV11-1	TRBD2	TRBJ2-1	TGTGCCAGCAGCTCAAGCGGGAGAAGTGGCAATGAGCAGTTCTTC	CASSSSGRSGNEQFF
.	TRBV9	.	TRBJ1-1	TGTGCCAGCAGTCTACAGGGTGACCCTTTCTTT	CASSLQGDPFF
.	TRBV4-3	.	TRBJ2-1	TGCGCCAGCAGCCAAGAGCCGGCGGGATCGAATGAGCAGTTCTTC	CASSQEPAGSNEQFF
.	TRBV7-9	.	TRBJ1-1	TGTGCCAGCAGCCTGACTACGAACACTGAAGCTTTCTTT	CASSLTTNTEAFF
.	TRBV5-1	.	TRBJ2-4	TGCGCCAGCAGCTTGGGCCAGGGATCGGCCAAAAACATTCAGTACTTC	CASSLGQGSAKNIQYF
.	TRBV6-5	TRBD2	TRBJ2-7	TGTGCCAGCAAGACGACTAGCGGGAGCTACGAGCAGTACTTC	CASKTTSGSYEQYF
.	TRBV11-2	.	TRBJ1-1	TGTGCCAGCAGCCCCGGGGTCTACACTGAAGCTTTCTTT	CASSPGVYTEAFF
few	TRBV27	TRBD2	TRBJ2-1	TGTGCCAGCAGTCCGGGGGGCTCCTACAATGAGCAGTTCTTC	CASSPGGSYNEQFF
.	TRBV9	TRBD2	TRBJ2-5	TGTGCCAGCAGCGCCGGACTAGCGGGAGGGGACGGGACCCAGTACTTC	CASSAGLAGGDGTQYF
.	TRBV5-1	.	TRBJ2-2	TGCGCCAGCAGCCCGGCCGGGACACTAACCGGGGAGCTGTTTTTT	CASSPAGTLTGELFF
.	TRBV2	.	TRBJ2-1	TGTGCCAGCAGTGAACTAGGGCAGTTCTTC	CASSELGQFF
.	TRBV4-3	TRBD1	TRBJ1-2	TGCGCCAGCAGCCGCCTACCCGGGACAGAGGATGGCTACACCTTC	CASSRLPGTEDGYTF
.	TRBV9	.	TRBJ1-1	TGTGCCAGCAGCGTAGGAGGGCCCACTGAAGCTTTCTTT	CASSVGGPTEAFF
.	TRBV10-3	.	TRBJ2-7	TGTGCCATCAGCACAGCCTCCTACGAGCAGTACTTC	CAISTASYEQYF
.	TRBV12-5	.	TRBJ2-2	TGTGCTAGTGGTTTGGGACTAAAAGGCACCGGGGAGCTGTTTTTT	CASGLGLKGTGELFF
once	TRBV20-1	.	TRBJ2-5	TGCAGTGCTAGTGGGACTTCCGGGGAGACCCAGTACTTC	CSASGTSGETQYF
.	TRBV28	.	TRBJ1-2	TGTGCCAGCAGTCATAACTATGGCTACACCTTC	CASSHNYGYTF
.	TRBV5-1	TRBD2	TRBJ2-1	TGCGCCAGCAGCCCGGTCGGACAGCGGGAGAGAAGGAATGAGCAGTTCTTC	CASSPVGQRERRNEQFF
.	TRBV7-2	.	TRBJ2-7	TGTGCCAGCAGCTTAGGTCCAGCGGGCCCATCCTACGAGCAGTACTTC	CASSLGPAGPSYEQYF
few	TRBV12-5	TRBD1	TRBJ1-1	TGTGCTAGTGGTTTAAGACAGGGGGCGTTTGGTGAAGCTTTCTTT	CASGLRQGAFGEAFF
once	TRBV9	TRBD2	TRBJ2-2	TGTGCCAGCAGCGTAGTGTCTAGCGGGTCCGGGGAGCTGTTTTTT	CASSVVSSGSGELFF
.	TRBV19	.	TRBJ1-4	TGTGCCAGTAGCATCATTAATATGGGCGGGAATGAAAAACTGTTTTTT	CASSIINMGGNEKLFF
.	TRBV11-3	TRBD2	TRBJ2-5	TGTGCCAGCAGCTCTCGGGATAGCGGGGCGGAGACCCAGTACTTC	CASSSRDSGAETQYF
.	TRBV14	.	TRBJ2-7	TGTGCCAGCAGCCAAGGGCTAGCTTCCGGCGAGCAGTACTTC	CASSQGLASGEQYF
once	TRBV7-6	TRBD1	TRBJ2-7	TGTGCCAGCAGCTTAGCCCCCGGGACAGGGGGCCAGGGGGAGCAGTACTTC	CASSLAPGTGGQGEQYF
.	TRBV2	.	TRBJ1-1	TGTGCCAGCAGTGTCGAGGTTTTGAACACTGAAGCTTTCTTT	CASSVEVLNTEAFF
few	TRBV7-3	.	TRBJ2-3	TGTGCCAGCAGCTTACTCGGGGGAACCGACACAGATACGCAGTATTTT	CASSLLGGTDTDTQYF
.	TRBV9	TRBD2	TRBJ2-3	TGTGCCAGCAGCGTAGAACTAGCGGACACAGATACGCAGTATTTT	CASSVELADTDTQYF
.	TRBV9	.	TRBJ2-2	TGTGCCAGCAGCGTAGCGGACATTACCGGGGAGCTGTTTTTT	CASSVADITGELFF
.	TRBV4-2	TRBD2	TRBJ2-1	TGTGCCAGCAGCCGGGGACTAGCGGGGGGCTCCTACAATGAGCAGTTCTTC	CASSRGLAGGSYNEQFF
.	TRBV7-2	TRBD1	TRBJ1-2	TGTGCCAGCAGCTTAGCGACAGGGGGCCTCGATGGCTACACCTTC	CASSLATGGLDGYTF
.	TRBV7-8	.	TRBJ1-3	TGTGCCAGCAGCTTAGGGTCTAGTGTTGGAAACACCATATATTTT	CASSLGSSVGNTIYF
.	TRBV6-1	.	TRBJ1-6	TGTGCCAGCAGTTCGGGGGGGAGACTACCCCTCCACTTT	CASSSGGRLPLHF
.	TRBV5-1	TRBD2	TRBJ2-7	TGCGCCAGCAGCCCGGGACTAGCAACCTACGAGCAGTACTTC	CASSPGLATYEQYF
.	TRBV9	TRBD2	TRBJ2-5	TGTGCCAGCAGCGTAGGGGCAGGGCGGGAGGAGACCCAGTACTTC	CASSVGAGREETQYF
.	TRBV5-4	.	TRBJ2-6	TGTGCCAGCAGCTGGATGGACAGACCCGGCTCTGGGGCCAACGTCCTGACTTTC	CASSWMDRPGSGANVLTF
.	TRBV19	.	TRBJ1-5	TGTGCCAGTAGTATGGGAGGGGATCAGCCCCAGCATTTT	CASSMGGDQPQHF
.	TRBV19	.	TRBJ2-7	TGTGCCAGTAGTCCCCGCGGGTTGCGTGTCTCCTACGAGCAGTACTTC	CASSPRGLRVSYEQYF
.	TRBV3-1/TRBV3-2	.	TRBJ1-2	TGTGCCAGCAGCCAAGCTAGGGGGGGAGGCTACACCTTC	CASSQARGGGYTF
.	TRBV6-5	.	TRBJ1-5	TGTGCCAGCAGTTACTCTCGGAGCCAGCCCCAGCATTTT	CASSYSRSQPQHF
.	TRBV7-9	.	TRBJ1-4	TGTGCCAGCAGCTTAGCAGTAGGGACAAATGAAAAACTGTTTTTT	CASSLAVGTNEKLFF
.	TRBV27	TRBD1	TRBJ1-1	TGTGCCAGCAGTAGGGACAGGGGTGGGAACACTGAAGCTTTCTTT	CASSRDRGGNTEAFF
many	TRBV7-6	TRBD1	TRBJ1-5	TGTGCCAGCAGCTCAGGGGACAGGGGGAATCAGCCCCAGCATTTT	CASSSGDRGNQPQHF